This TCR beta chain is from a study of blood T cell repertoires in COVID-19. Study-wide background: Donors in the United States, Italy and Spain gave samples during acute or convalescent COVID-19.

In the source study's methods: Amplification from reference gene primers served as the basis for estimated nucleated cell counts. Here immunoSEQ multiplex PCR was the method, and the copy in TCRdb shows in-frame clones only, minus some. The V and J calls and clone size come from that table; D and trimming were worked out from the DNA. The table shows a few hundred thousand clones, with roughly 86% occurring only once. The CDR3 covers 15 residues. The germline gives CDR1 SGHTA, CDR2 FQGTGA. Trimming took off 1 base at V and 1 base at J, with 9 bases between the two ends. Categorization into cohorts depended on clinical history that participants reported.

The receptor was isolated from a man in his late teens or twenties with acute COVID-19. The genes are TRBV7-3 and TRBJ2-3; D is perhaps TRBD2 (5 bases). Sequencing input: PBMCs or T cells enriched from blood (not recorded which). The CDR3 reads CASSLMGDGTDTQYF. CDR3 DNA sequence: TGTGCCAGCAGCTTAATGGGAGATGGCACAGATACGCAGTATTTT.